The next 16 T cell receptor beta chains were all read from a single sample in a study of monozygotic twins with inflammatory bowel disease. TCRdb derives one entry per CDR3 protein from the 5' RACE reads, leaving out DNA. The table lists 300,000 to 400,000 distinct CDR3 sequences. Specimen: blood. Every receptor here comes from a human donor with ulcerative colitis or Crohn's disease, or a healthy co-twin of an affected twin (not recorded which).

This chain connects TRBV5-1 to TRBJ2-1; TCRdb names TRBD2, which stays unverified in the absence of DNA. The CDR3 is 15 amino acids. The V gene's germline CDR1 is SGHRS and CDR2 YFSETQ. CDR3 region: CASSPTRGLDNEQFF.

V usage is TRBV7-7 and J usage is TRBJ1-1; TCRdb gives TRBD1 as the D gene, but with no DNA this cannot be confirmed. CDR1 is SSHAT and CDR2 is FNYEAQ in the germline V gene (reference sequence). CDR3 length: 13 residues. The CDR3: CASSTDRGTEAFF.

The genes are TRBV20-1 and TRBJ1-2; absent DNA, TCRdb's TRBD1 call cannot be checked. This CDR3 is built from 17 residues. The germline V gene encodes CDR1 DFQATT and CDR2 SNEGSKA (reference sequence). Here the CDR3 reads CSARDFMGTLIKYGYTF.

This CDR3 is CASSYGQRTDTQYF. This sequence joins TRBV5-1 and TRBJ2-3; the D call of TRBD1 rests on TCRdb alone, since no DNA is present to check it. CDR3 length: 14 residues. Germline CDR1 reads SGHRS; CDR2 reads YFSETQ.

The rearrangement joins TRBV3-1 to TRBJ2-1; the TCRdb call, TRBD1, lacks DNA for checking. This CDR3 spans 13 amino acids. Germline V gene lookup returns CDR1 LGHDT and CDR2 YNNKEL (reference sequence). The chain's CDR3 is CASSIFRGNEQFF.

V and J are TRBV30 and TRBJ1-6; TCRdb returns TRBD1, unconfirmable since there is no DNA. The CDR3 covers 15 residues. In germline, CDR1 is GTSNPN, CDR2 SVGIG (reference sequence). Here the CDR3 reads CAWTGTRGQNSPLHF.

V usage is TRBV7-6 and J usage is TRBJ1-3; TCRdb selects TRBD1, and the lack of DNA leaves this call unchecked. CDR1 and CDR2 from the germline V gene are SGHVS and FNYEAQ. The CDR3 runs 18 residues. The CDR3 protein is CASSQSPTGDGSWNTIYF.

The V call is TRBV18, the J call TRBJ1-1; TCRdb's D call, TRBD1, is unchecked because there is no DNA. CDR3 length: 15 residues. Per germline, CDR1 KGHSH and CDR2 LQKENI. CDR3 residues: CASSPPPGERTEAFF.

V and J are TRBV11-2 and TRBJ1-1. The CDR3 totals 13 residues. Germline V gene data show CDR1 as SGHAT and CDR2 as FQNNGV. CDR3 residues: CASSFTTGTEAFF.

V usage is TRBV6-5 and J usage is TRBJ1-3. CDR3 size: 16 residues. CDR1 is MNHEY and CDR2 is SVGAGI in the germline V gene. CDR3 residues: CASSYSWGSSGNTIYF.

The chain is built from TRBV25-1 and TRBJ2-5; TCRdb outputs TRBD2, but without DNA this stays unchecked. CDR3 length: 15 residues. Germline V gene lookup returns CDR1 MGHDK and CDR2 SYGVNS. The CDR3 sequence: CASSEWSAGWETQYF.

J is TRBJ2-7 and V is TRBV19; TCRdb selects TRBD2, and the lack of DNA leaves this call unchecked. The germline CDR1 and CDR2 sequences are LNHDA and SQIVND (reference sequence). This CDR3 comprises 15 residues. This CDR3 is CASQSGGEPSYEQYF.

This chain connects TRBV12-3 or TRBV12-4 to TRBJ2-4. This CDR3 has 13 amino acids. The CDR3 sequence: CASSRHLGNIQYF.

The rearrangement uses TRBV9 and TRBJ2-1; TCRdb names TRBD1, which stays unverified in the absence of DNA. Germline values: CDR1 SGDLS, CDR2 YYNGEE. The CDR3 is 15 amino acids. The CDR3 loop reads CASSPRTGSYNEQFF.

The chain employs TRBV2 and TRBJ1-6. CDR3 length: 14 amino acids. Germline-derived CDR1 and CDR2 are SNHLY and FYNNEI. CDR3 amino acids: CASSEVSDNSPLHF.

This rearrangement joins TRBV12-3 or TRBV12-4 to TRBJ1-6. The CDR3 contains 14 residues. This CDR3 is CASSRQPELSPLHF.